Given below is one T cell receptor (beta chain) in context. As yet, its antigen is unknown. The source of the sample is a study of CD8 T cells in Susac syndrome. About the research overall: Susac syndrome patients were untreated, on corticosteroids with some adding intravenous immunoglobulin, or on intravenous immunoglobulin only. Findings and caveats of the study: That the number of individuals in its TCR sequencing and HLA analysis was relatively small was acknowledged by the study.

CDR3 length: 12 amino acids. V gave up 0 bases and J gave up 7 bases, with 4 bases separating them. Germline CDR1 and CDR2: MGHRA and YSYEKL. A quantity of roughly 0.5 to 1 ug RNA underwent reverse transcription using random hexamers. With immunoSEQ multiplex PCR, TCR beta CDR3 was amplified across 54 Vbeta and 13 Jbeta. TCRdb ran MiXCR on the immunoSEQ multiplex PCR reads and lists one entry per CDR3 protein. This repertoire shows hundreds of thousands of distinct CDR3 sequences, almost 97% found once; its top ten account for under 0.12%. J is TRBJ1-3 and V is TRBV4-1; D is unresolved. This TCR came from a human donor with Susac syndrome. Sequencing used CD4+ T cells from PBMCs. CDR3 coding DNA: TGCGCCAGCAGCCAAGAGGTGAACACCATATATTTT. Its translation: CASSQEVNTIYF.